This TCR beta chain came from a study of blood T cell repertoires in COVID-19. The overall study: From the United States, Italy and Spain came samples of acute and convalescent COVID-19. Nucleic acid was either cDNA or gDNA, and it came from T cells, B-cell-depleted T cells, or PBMCs.

During active infection, Seattle patients enrolled and were then monitored through disease. Using immunoSEQ multiplex PCR, the repertoire was profiled, and TCRdb retains in-frame clones only, with some absent. The table lists more than 45,000 clones, approximately 90% of them singletons. Germline V CDR1 and CDR2: ENHRY, SYGVKD. This CDR3 has 15 amino acids. After removal of 3 bases from V and 3 bases from J, the junction contained 1 base not matched to a gene. The sequence came from a woman aged 60-70 years with COVID-19, enrolled during active disease. The specimen sequenced was peripheral blood. This chain joins TRBV10-3 and TRBJ2-1; 11 bases fit TRBD2. CDR3 amino acids: CAISELAGDYNEQFF. In nucleotides, the CDR3 is TGTGCCATCAGTGAACTAGCGGGAGACTACAATGAGCAGTTCTTC.